This T cell receptor (beta chain) appears in the sequencing data of a study of CD8 T cells in ankylosing spondylitis. V lost 3 bases to trimming and J lost 8 bases; unmatched junction nucleotides: 1. This CDR3 contains 11 residues. CDR1 and CDR2 from the germline V gene are DFQATT and SNEGSKA (reference sequence). This clonotype was observed at least ten times. TCRdb used MiXCR to reprocess the 5' RACE reads, holding one entry per CDR3 protein. The sample contains about 230,000 distinct CDR3 sequences, around 8% of which appear only once. Sequenced: blood, either unsorted or a sorted T cell fraction (not recorded which). This chain uses TRBV20-1 with TRBJ2-1, with 7 bases identical to TRBD2. This clonotype was obtained from a female donor with ankylosing spondylitis or in good health (not recorded which). The CDR3, as DNA: TGCAGTGCTAGTAGCGGGTATGAGCAGTTCTTC. Translated: CSASSGYEQFF.